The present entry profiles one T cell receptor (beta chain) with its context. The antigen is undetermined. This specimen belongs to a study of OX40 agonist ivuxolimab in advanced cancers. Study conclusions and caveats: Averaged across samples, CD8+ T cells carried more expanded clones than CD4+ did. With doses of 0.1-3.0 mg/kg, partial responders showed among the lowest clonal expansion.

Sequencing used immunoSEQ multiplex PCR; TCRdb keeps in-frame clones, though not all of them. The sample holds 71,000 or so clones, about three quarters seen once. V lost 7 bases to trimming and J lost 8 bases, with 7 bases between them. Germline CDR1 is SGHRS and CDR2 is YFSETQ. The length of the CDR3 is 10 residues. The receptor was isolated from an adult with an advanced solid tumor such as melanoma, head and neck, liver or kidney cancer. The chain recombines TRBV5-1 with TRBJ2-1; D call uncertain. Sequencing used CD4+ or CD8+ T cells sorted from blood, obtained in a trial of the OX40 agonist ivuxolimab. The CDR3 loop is CASATHEQFF. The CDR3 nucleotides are TGCGCCAGCGCTACGCATGAGCAGTTCTTC.